The T cell receptor (beta chain) described here comes from a study of metastatic and nonmetastatic thyroid tumors. This clone was seen only a few times. Its specificity is not known. Trimming removed 5 bases from V and 8 bases from J; junction bases left unmatched: 21. The germline CDR1 and CDR2 sequences are MDHEN and SYDVKM. The CDR3 length is 18 residues. Prior to thyroid surgery, none of the patients had received any treatment. MiXCR re-clonotyped the PCR reads for TCRdb. The table shows about 4,000 clones, with under 40% occurring only once. Broader study findings: According to reports, the diversity of TCR beta was significantly higher in malignant thyroid tumors than in benign nodules, and this held in both blood and tumor samples.

Sequenced: adjacent normal tissue. The sequence was obtained from a female donor with papillary thyroid cancer or a benign thyroid nodule (not recorded which). Some clones in this sample may be carry-over from other donors' samples. The chain combines TRBV28 with TRBJ2-1; TRBD1 aligns across 7 bases. DNA for the CDR3: TGTGCCAGCAGTAAGCTCTGGGACAGCTCCACCCTCGCCCATGAGCAGTTCTTC. Its protein is CASSKLWDSSTLAHEQFF.